These 8 T cell receptor beta chains came from one sample sequenced in a study of patients and donors after allogeneic stem cell transplantation. TCRdb re-analysed the RT-PCR reads in MiXCR, keeping a single row per CDR3 protein. The sample contains 400,000 to 500,000 distinct CDR3 sequences, 16% of which appear only once. Sequencing was carried out using blood, either unsorted or a sorted T cell fraction (not recorded which). All receptors come from a human donor who was either an allogeneic HSCT recipient or a stem cell or donor lymphocyte infusion donor (not recorded which). It is not recorded whose cells these are; they may come from a transplant donor.

This rearrangement joins TRBV12-3 or TRBV12-4 to TRBJ2-3; 8 bases agree with TRBD2. The V segment lost 6 bases and the J segment 0 bases; nucleotides outside the gene matches: 11. The CDR3 sequence is 17 residues long. The CDR3 protein is CASSPPLERGSTDTQYF. CDR3 nucleotide sequence: TGTGCCAGCAGCCCGCCCCTGGAGCGGGGGAGCACAGATACGCAGTATTTT.

This clonotype turned up a few times. The CDR3 is CASSQDRGLGPAQAKLFF. The CDR3 DNA is TGCGCCAGCAGCCAAGATAGGGGGTTAGGGCCCGCCCAGGCAAAACTGTTTTTT. The chain is built from TRBV4-3 and TRBJ1-4; possible D gene TRBD1, 6 bases. The CDR3 contains 18 residues. Germline CDR1 is LGHNA and CDR2 is YSLEER. Trimming cost V 0 bases and J 10 bases, with 24 bases left between them.

The chain is built from TRBV7-9 and TRBJ1-1; no clear D gene. Germline values: CDR1 SEHNR, CDR2 FQNEAQ (reference sequence). Trimming left V 5 bases short and J 6 bases short, with 7 bases between. The length of the CDR3 is 11 residues. The CDR3 here is CASSRAPEAFF. The CDR3 DNA reads TGTGCCAGCAGCCGGGCACCTGAAGCTTTCTTT.

This clonotype was counted a few times. The chain employs TRBV24-1 and TRBJ2-3; D is tentatively TRBD1 or TRBD2 (5 bases each). The CDR3 is 14 residues long. The V gene's germline CDR1 is KGHDR and CDR2 SFDVKD. V was shortened by 3 bases and J by 1 base, with 7 bases between the two germline ends. The CDR3 nucleotides are TGTGCCACCAGTGATCGAGGGGGCACAGATACGCAGTATTTT. It codes for CATSDRGGTDTQYF.

V is TRBV10-3 and J is TRBJ1-5; 7 bases are a match to TRBD1. Germline assignment: CDR1 ENHRY and CDR2 SYGVKD. The junction had 3 bases not matched to a gene; V was cut back by 4 bases and J by 3 bases. CDR3 length: 14 residues. CDR3 in amino acids: CAISADRYNQPQHF. In nucleotides, the CDR3 is TGTGCCATCAGTGCGGACAGGTACAATCAGCCCCAGCATTTT.

The CDR3 spells CASSRTGPLHF. CDR3 DNA: TGTGCCAGCAGTCGGACGGGCCCCCTCCACTTT. The chain employs TRBV12-3 or TRBV12-4 and TRBJ1-6; D is unresolved. The CDR3 runs to 11 residues. The V and J ends lost 5 bases and 13 bases respectively, with 9 bases between them.

This clonotype was found a few times. V is TRBV9 and J is TRBJ2-1; no clear D gene. Germline CDR1 and CDR2: SGDLS and YYNGEE. The CDR3 is 13 amino acids. Trimming left V 9 bases short and J 3 bases short, with 13 bases between. The CDR3 DNA reads as TGTGCCACCCAACGGGTGAACTACAATGAGCAGTTCTTC. It translates to CATQRVNYNEQFF. Using reference TRBV9 and TRBJ2-1 for the parts outside the CDR3, the full variable domain is DSGVTQTPKHLITATGQRVTLRCSPRSGDLSVYWYQQSLDQGLQFLIQYYNGEERAKGNILERFSAQQFPDLHSELNLSSLELGDSALYFCATQRVNYNEQFFGPGTRLTVL.

Here the CDR3 reads CASSLRLGLNSPLHF. The DNA for the CDR3 is TGTGCCAGCAGTTTAAGGTTAGGGTTAAATTCACCCCTCCACTTT. The rearrangement joins TRBV28 to TRBJ1-6; D gene uncertain. The ends were cut back, 2 bases at V and 7 bases at J, with 12 bases in the middle. From germline, CDR1 is MDHEN and CDR2 SYDVKM. The CDR3 has 15 amino acids. Using reference TRBV28 and TRBJ1-6 for the parts outside the CDR3, the full variable domain is DVKVTQSSRYLVKRTGEKVFLECVQDMDHENMFWYRQDPGLGLRLIYFSYDVKMKEKGDIPEGYSVSREKKERFSLILESASTNQTSMYLCASSLRLGLNSPLHFGNGTRLTVT.